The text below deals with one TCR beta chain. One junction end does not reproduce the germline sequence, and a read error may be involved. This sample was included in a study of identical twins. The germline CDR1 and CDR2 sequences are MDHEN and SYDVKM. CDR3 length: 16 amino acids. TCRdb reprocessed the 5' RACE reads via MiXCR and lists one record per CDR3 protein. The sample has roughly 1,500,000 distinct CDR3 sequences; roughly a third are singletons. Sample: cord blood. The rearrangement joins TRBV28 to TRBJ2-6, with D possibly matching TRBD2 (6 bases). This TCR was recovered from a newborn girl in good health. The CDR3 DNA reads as TGTGCCGGCAGTTTACGAGGGAGGTTTGGGGCCAACGTCCTGACTTTC. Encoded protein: CAGSLRGRFGANVLTF.